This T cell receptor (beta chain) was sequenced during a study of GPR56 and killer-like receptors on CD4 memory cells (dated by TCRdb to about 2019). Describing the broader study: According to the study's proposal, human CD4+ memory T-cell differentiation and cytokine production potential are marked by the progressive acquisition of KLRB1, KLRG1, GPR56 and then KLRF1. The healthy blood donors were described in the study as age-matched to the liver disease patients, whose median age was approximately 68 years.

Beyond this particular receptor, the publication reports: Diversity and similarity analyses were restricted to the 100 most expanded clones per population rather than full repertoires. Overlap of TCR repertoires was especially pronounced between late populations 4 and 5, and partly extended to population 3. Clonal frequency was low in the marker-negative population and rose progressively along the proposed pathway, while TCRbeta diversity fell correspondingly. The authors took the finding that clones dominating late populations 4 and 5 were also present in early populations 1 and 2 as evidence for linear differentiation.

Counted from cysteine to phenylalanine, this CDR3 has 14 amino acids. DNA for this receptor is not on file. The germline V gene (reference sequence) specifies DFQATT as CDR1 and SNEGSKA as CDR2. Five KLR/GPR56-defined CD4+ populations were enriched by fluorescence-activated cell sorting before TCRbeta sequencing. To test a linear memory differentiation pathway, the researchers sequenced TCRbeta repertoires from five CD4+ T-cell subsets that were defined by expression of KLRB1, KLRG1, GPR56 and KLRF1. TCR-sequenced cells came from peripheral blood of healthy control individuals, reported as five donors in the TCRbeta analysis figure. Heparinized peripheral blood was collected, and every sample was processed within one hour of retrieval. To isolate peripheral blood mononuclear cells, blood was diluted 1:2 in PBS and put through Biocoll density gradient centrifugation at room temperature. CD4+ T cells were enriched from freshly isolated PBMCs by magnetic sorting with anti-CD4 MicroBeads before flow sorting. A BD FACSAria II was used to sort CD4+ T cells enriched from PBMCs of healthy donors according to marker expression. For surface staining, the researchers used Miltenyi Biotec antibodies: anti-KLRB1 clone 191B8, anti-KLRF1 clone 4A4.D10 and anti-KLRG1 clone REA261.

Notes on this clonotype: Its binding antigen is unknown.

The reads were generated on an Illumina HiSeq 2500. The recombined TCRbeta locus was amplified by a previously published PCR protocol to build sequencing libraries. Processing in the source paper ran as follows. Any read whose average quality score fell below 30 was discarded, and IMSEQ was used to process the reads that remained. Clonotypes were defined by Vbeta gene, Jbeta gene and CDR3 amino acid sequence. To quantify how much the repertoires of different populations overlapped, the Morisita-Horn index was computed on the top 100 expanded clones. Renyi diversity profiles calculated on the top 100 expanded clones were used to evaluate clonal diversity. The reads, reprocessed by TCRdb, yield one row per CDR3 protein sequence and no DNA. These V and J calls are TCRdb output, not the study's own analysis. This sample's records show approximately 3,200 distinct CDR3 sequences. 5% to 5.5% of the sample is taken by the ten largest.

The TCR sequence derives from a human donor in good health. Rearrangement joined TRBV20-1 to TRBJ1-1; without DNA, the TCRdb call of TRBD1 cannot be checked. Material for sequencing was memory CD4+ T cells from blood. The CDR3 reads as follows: CSAGRQGLNTEAFF.